What follows are 8 T cell receptor beta chains derived from one specimen sequenced in a study of beta chain features in type 1 diabetes. Expressed TCRB transcripts were sequenced, since all the RNA that had been isolated was reverse transcribed. Profiled with immunoSEQ multiplex PCR; TCRdb holds only in-frame clones, not every one. The sample comprises about 260,000 clones, approximately 70% of which are singletons, and approximately 0.05% rests with the top ten. Sequencing was performed on naive CD4+ T cells from blood. These receptors originate from a man aged 25 to 40 in good health.

This chain uses TRBV30 with TRBJ2-3, with 14 nucleotides matching TRBD2. Looked up from germline, CDR1 is GTSNPN and CDR2 is SVGIG (reference sequence). V was pared by 5 bases and J by 4 bases, with 8 bases of the junction left unmatched. The CDR3 loop spans 16 amino acids. The chain's CDR3 is CAWAPGLAGAADTQYF. The CDR3 DNA sequence: TGTGCCTGGGCGCCGGGACTAGCGGGGGCCGCAGATACGCAGTATTTT.

The CDR3 protein is CASSRDRTYNEQFF. The CDR3 bases are TGTGCCAGCAGTCGCGACAGGACCTACAATGAGCAGTTCTTC. The gene calls are TRBV6-5 and TRBJ2-1, with a tentative D call TRBD1 (6 bases). V dropped 5 bases and J dropped 2 bases, with 10 bases sitting between them. CDR3 size: 14 residues. Looked up from germline, CDR1 is MNHEY and CDR2 is SVGAGI.

The CDR3 DNA sequence: TGCAGCGTTGTCCAGCGGCTACAAGAGACCCAGTACTTC. This codes for CSVVQRLQETQYF. The rearrangement links TRBV29-1 to TRBJ2-5, with D possibly TRBD2 on 5 matching bases. The CDR3 loop spans 13 amino acids. Germline CDR1 SQVTM, CDR2 ANQGSEA. V gave up 4 bases and J gave up 2 bases, with 11 bases separating them.

The gene calls are TRBV30 and TRBJ1-2; D not resolved. The CDR3 extends over 16 amino acids. The germline V gene encodes CDR1 GTSNPN and CDR2 SVGIG (reference sequence). Trimming pared 0 bases from V and 3 bases from J, leaving 17 bases between. The DNA of the CDR3 is TGTGCCTGGAGTGTACTCCGTTTGGGGAAGGACTATGGCTACACCTTC. Residues: CAWSVLRLGKDYGYTF.

The genes are TRBV30 and TRBJ1-5; D unresolved. The germline CDR1 and CDR2 sequences are GTSNPN and SVGIG (reference sequence). The CDR3 contains 13 residues. V was cut by 1 base and J by 6 bases, with 10 bases left in between. In nucleotides, the CDR3 is TGTGCCTGGAGTGCCTTGGGGTCTCAGCCCCAGCATTTT. This gives the protein CAWSALGSQPQHF. The full variable domain, rest sourced from reference TRBV30 and TRBJ1-5, is SQTIHQWPATLVQPVGSPLSLECTVEGTSNPNLYWYRQAAGRGLQLLFYSVGIGQISSEVPQNLSASRPQDRQFILSSKKLLLSDSGFYLCAWSALGSQPQHFGDGTRLSIL.

J is TRBJ2-2 and V is TRBV7-2; D uncertain. Trimming shortened V by 5 bases and J by 9 bases, and 19 bases separated the two germline ends. CDR3 size: 15 residues. Per the germline V gene, CDR1 is SGHTA and CDR2 is FQGNSA. CDR3 in DNA: TGTGCCAGCAGCGCGACCGCCCATTTAGGCAGGGAGCTGTTTTTT. Protein: CASSATAHLGRELFF.

In this sample, this clone turned up once. CDR3 DNA: TGTGCCAGCAGTTACTCGGGAACCGGGGAGCTGTTTTTT. Its protein product is CASSYSGTGELFF. The chain has TRBV6-6 and TRBJ2-2; D remains ambiguous. V lost 0 bases and J 5 bases, leaving 4 bases between the germline ends. The CDR3 spans 13 residues. The germline V gene has CDR1 MNHNY and CDR2 SVGAGI (reference sequence).

The J gene is TRBJ1-6, the V gene TRBV30; no clear D. The CDR3 contains 11 residues. Germline V gene data show CDR1 as GTSNPN and CDR2 as SVGIG (reference sequence). Trimming stripped 8 bases from V and 7 bases from J, with 9 bases between. The CDR3 DNA reads as TGTGCCGCCGCGGTGAATTCACCCCTCCACTTT. It is translated as CAAAVNSPLHF.